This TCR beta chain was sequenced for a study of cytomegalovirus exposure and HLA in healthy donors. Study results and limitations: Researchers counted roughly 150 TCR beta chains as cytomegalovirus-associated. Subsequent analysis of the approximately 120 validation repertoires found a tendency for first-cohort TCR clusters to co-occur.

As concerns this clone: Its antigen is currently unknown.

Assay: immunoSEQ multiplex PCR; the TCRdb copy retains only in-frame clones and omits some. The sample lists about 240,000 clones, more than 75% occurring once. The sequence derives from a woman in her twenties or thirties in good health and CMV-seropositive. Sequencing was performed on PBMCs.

The CDR3 loop reads CASSLLPGGSYNEQFF. CDR3 nucleotide sequence: TGTGCCAGCAGTTTATTACCGGGAGGCTCCTACAATGAGCAGTTCTTC. The V gene is TRBV28, the J gene TRBJ2-1, with 7 bases that match TRBD2. The CDR3 spans 16 residues. The V gene end was trimmed by 1 base and the J gene end by 0 bases; junction bases not matched to a gene: 3. CDR1 and CDR2 (germline): MDHEN, SYDVKM. Full variable domain (rest looked up from reference TRBV28 and TRBJ2-1): DVKVTQSSRYLVKRTGEKVFLECVQDMDHENMFWYRQDPGLGLRLIYFSYDVKMKEKGDIPEGYSVSREKKERFSLILESASTNQTSMYLCASSLLPGGSYNEQFFGPGTRLTVL.